This T cell receptor beta chain emerged from a study of control samples from healthy donors and cancer patients. Data came from immunoSEQ multiplex PCR; TCRdb stores just in-frame clones and leaves some out. Among roughly 130,000 clones listed, approximately 94% were seen once. The CDR3 extends over 13 amino acids. V was clipped by 5 bases and J by 5 bases; unmatched bases: 6. Germline CDR1 is GTSNPN and CDR2 is SVGIG (reference sequence). V is TRBV30 and J is TRBJ1-5, with TRBD1 matching over 7 bases. This receptor was identified in a man aged 25-45 years in good health. The sequenced material came from blood. CDR3 protein: CAWSRQGDQPQHF. CDR3 DNA sequence: TGTGCCTGGTCCCGACAGGGTGATCAGCCCCAGCATTTT.